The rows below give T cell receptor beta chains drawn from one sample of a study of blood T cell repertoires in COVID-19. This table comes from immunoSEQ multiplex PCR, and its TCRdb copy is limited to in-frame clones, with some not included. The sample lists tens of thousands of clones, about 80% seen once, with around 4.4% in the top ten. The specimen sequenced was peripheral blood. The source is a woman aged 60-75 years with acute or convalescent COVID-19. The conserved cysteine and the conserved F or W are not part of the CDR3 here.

cdr3_aa: ASSPPEGIGEKLF
v_call: TRBV18

cdr3_aa: AWVRYRGAGGYT
v_call: TRBV30

cdr3_aa: ASSIASQSGANVLT
v_call: TRBV19

cdr3_aa: ASSRLAGSNNEQF
v_call: TRBV19

cdr3_aa: ASSPFSGGSSYNEQF
v_call: TRBV9

cdr3_aa: ASSPQRRSEKLF
v_call: TRBV4-1

cdr3_aa: ATSDTKGTESNYGYT
v_call: TRBV24-1

cdr3_aa: ASGQGGTYEQY
v_call: TRBV6-5

cdr3_aa: ASDRVGVNTEAF
v_call: TRBV19

cdr3_aa: ASTDRDRGYGYT
v_call: TRBV2

cdr3_aa: ASGWNTGELF
v_call: TRBV2

cdr3_aa: ASSPLGVTSTDTQY
v_call: TRBV18

cdr3_aa: ASSLDRRTYT
v_call: TRBV5-4

cdr3_aa: ASSERGNTIY
v_call: TRBV12-3/TRBV12-4

cdr3_aa: ASSPGGADTEAF
v_call: TRBV4-1